This entry concerns a single T cell receptor (beta chain). The trim removed 6 bases at V and 1 base at J, leaving 3 bases unmatched. Looked up from germline, CDR1 is MNHEY and CDR2 is SVGAGI. The CDR3 consists of 14 residues. The sample belongs to a study of T cell responses to AZD1222 COVID-19 vaccine. Measured with immunoSEQ multiplex PCR; TCRdb has only the in-frame clones, and not every one. The repertoire consists of under 200,000 clones, with more than 75% occurring once and the leading ten covering approximately 2.7%. The J gene is TRBJ1-1, the V gene TRBV6-5, with 9 bases lining up with TRBD1. Sequenced material: peripheral blood, taken on day 0 of MenACWY control vaccination. This clonotype originated in an adult in good health. CDR3 DNA sequence: TGTGCCAGCAGCCGGGACAGGGCGAACACTGAAGCTTTCTTT. Translating it yields CASSRDRANTEAFF.